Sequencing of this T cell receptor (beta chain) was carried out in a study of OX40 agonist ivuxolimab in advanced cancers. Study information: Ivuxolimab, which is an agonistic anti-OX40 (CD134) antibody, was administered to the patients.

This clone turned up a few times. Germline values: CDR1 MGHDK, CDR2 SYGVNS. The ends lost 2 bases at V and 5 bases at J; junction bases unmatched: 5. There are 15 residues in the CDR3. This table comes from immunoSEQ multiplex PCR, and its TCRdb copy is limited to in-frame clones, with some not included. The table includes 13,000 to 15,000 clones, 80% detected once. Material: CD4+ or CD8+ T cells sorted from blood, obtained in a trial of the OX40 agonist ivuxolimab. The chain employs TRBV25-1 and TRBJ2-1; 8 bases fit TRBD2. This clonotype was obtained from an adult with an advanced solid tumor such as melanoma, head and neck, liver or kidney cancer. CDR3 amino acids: CASSEVNGRDNEQFF. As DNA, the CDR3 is TGTGCCAGCAGTGAAGTTAACGGGAGGGACAATGAGCAGTTCTTC. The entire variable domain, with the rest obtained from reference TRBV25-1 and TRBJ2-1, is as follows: EADIYQTPRYLVIGTGKKITLECSQTMGHDKMYWYQQDPGMELHLIHYSYGVNSTEKGDLSSESTVSRIRTEHFPLTLESARPSHTSQYLCASSEVNGRDNEQFFGPGTRLTVL.